This T cell receptor beta chain appears in the sequencing data of a study of blood T cell repertoires in COVID-19. Study overall: Samples of COVID-19 (acute and convalescent) were obtained from the United States, Italy and Spain. T cells, B-cell-depleted T cells, or PBMCs provided the cDNA or gDNA that served as material.

CDR1 is SGHAT, CDR2 FQNNGV, per germline. Trimming left V 3 bases short and J 3 bases short, with 9 bases between. CDR3 size: 14 residues. Per the study methods: The assay estimated nucleated cells by amplifying reference gene primers. Libraries were prepared by immunoSEQ multiplex PCR; TCRdb keeps only in-frame clonotypes and omits some of them. The DNA gave D and trimming, while V, J and clone size come from that table. The repertoire holds 160,000 or so clones, with 90% as singletons. The V call is TRBV11-2, the J call TRBJ2-1; possibly TRBD2 for D (6 bases). This sequence originates from a man aged 60 to 69 with active or convalescent COVID-19. The material sequenced was peripheral blood. The CDR3: CASSFGGDYNEQFF. The CDR3 nucleotides are TGTGCCAGCAGCTTCGGCGGGGACTACAATGAGCAGTTCTTC.